These T cell receptor beta chains were read from a single sample in a study of cytomegalovirus exposure and HLA in healthy donors. Sequenced by immunoSEQ multiplex PCR; TCRdb stores in-frame clones only, minus some. The table lists about 200,000 clones, roughly 88% of them singletons. The material sequenced was PBMCs. The receptors come from a woman in her twenties or thirties in good health and CMV-seropositive. The CDR3 runs from the conserved cysteine through the conserved F or W. Fields, in order: D gene, J gene, V gene, CDR3 protein. The D gene is left open where the match is weak.

>NA|TRBJ1-2|TRBV18
CASSPPDNNYGYTF
>TRBD2|TRBJ2-7|TRBV19
CASSIVSGSSYEQYF
>NA|TRBJ2-7|TRBV18
CASSPLASSYEQYF
>TRBD1|TRBJ2-2|TRBV7-2
CASSIAHRDRWFTTGELFF
>TRBD2|TRBJ2-7|TRBV28
CASSPPTSGSLIYEQYF
>TRBD1|TRBJ2-1|TRBV4-2
CASSQDLGQGAYEQFF
>NA|TRBJ2-7|TRBV5-1
CASSSSQGNHEQYF
>TRBD2|TRBJ2-2|TRBV5-4
CASSRGIAGEESGELFF
>TRBD1|TRBJ1-5|TRBV7-2
CASSIRTGSYQPQHF
>TRBD2|TRBJ2-1|TRBV18
CASSPQAGVNYNEQFF
>NA|TRBJ2-7|TRBV5-6
CASSLGRIYEQYF
>TRBD2|TRBJ2-1|TRBV27
CASSSRREGRNEQFF
>TRBD1|TRBJ1-2|TRBV5-6
CASSWGQGVDIYGYTF
>NA|TRBJ1-1|TRBV28
CARTMNTEAFF
>NA|TRBJ1-2|TRBV7-8
CASSSTEGYGYTF
>TRBD1|TRBJ2-5|TRBV29-1
CPPTRDRQETQYF
>NA|TRBJ1-2|TRBV7-9
CASSLDGGEDYGYTF
>NA|TRBJ1-2|TRBV5-1
CASSELNYGYTF
>NA|TRBJ2-7|TRBV29-1
CSVTVSYEQYF
>NA|TRBJ1-5|TRBV9
CASSPRRDQPQHF
>NA|TRBJ2-1|TRBV6-5
CASSTGAGLYNEQFF
>TRBD2|TRBJ2-7|TRBV6-5
CASTSSGRPPYEQYF
>NA|TRBJ2-7|TRBV11-2
CASSSGLPYYEQYF
>NA|TRBJ2-5|TRBV21-1
CARKKPGTSVKKETQYF
>TRBD2|TRBJ2-2|TRBV5-4
CASSRALAGGQTGELFF
>NA|TRBJ2-1|TRBV7-6
CASSPGGGEAEQFF
>NA|TRBJ1-2|TRBV9
CASSVTPWGGDYGYTF
>TRBD1|TRBJ2-7|TRBV19
CASSVWTGASYEQYF
>NA|TRBJ1-4|TRBV6-5
CASSYSPVEKLFF
>NA|TRBJ1-1|TRBV27
CASSPGAMNTEAFF
>NA|TRBJ2-5|TRBV7-6
CASSSLGGRVQETQYF